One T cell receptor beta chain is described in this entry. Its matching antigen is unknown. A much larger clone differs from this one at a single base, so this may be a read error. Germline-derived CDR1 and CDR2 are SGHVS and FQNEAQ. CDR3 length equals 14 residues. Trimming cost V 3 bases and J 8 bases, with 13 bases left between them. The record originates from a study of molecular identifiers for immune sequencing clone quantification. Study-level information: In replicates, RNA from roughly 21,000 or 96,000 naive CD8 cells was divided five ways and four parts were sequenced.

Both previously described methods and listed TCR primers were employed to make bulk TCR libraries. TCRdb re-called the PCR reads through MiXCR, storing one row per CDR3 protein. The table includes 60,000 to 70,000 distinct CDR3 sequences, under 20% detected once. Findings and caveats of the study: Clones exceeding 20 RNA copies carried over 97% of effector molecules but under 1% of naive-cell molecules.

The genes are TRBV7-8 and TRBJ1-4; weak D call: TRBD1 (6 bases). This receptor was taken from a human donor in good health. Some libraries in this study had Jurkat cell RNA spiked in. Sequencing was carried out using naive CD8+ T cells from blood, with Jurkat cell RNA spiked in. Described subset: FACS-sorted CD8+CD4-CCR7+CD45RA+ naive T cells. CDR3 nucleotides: TGTGCCAGCAGCTTTAGGGGGGGGCAGGAAAAACTGTTTTTT. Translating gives CASSFRGGQEKLFF.